This entry describes one T cell receptor beta chain. Its target is unknown. This record belongs to a study of cytotoxic CD8 clonotypes in ibrutinib-treated CLL. About the study: There were roughly 10 relapsed/refractory patients and around 15 treatment-naive patients, and around 18 were IGHV unmutated.

The CDR3 totals 14 residues. V was pared by 2 bases and J by 4 bases, with 10 bases between. Germline V gives CDR1 SGHTA, CDR2 FQGNSA. General observations from the study: Researchers report that baseline clonality outpaced age-matched healthy donors and tracked circulating CD8+ T-cell counts. The study found public clonotypes uncommon, contracting or stable on treatment.

The planned depth of sequencing spanned 1 in 200,000 to 1 in 1 million T cells. TCRdb's table, derived via immunoSEQ multiplex PCR, lists solely in-frame clones and lacks some. The sample has 160,000 or so clones, approximately 80% seen once. This chain uses TRBV7-2 with TRBJ2-3, with a tentative D call TRBD1 (5 bases). The sample here was PBMCs, taken after 24 months of ibrutinib treatment. This TCR was sampled from a human donor with chronic lymphocytic leukemia. Written as DNA, the CDR3 is TGTGCCAGCAGCTTACTCTGGGGCGCAGATACGCAGTATTTT. Amino acids: CASSLLWGADTQYF.